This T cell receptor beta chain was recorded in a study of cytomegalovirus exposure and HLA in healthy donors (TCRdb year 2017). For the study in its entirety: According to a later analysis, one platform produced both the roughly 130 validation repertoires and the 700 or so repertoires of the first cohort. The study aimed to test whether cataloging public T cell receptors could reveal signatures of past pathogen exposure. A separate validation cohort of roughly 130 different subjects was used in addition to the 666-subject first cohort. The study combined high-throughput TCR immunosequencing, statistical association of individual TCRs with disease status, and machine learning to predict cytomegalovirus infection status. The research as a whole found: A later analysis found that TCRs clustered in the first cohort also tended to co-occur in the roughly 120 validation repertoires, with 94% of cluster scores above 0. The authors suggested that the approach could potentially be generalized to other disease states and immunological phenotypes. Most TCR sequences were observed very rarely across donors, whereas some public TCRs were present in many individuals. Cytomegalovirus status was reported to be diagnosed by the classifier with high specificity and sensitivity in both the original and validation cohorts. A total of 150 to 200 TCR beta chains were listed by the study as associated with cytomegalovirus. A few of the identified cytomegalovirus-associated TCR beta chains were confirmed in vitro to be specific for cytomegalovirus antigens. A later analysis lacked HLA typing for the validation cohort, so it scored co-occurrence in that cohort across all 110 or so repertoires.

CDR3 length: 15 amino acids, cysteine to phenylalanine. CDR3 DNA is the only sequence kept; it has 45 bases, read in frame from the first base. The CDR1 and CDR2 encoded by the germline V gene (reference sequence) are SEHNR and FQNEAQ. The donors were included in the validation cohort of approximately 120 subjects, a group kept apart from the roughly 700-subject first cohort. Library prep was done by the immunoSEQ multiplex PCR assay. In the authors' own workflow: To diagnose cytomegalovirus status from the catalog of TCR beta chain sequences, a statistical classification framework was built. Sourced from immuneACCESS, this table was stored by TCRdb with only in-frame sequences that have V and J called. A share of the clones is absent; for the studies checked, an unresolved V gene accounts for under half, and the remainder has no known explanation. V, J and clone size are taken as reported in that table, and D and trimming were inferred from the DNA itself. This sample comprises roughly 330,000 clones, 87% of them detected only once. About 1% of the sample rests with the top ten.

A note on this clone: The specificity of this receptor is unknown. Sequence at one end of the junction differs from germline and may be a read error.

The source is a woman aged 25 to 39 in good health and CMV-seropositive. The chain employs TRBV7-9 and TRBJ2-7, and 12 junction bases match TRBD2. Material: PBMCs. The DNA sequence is TGTGCCAGCAGCGAAGGGCCGGCTAGCGGGAGGGCTCCAATCTTC. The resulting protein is CASSEGPASGRAPIF.